This TCR beta chain was recovered during a study of radiation and T cells in renal cell carcinoma. Overall study: Nephrectomy followed 15 Gy stereotactic body radiation by 4 weeks.

Study observations and caveats: From baseline, blood top tumor clonotypes peaked at 2 weeks post-radiation.

Clones were read by immunoSEQ multiplex PCR, and TCRdb kept only the in-frame ones, dropping some. The sample yields about 59,000 clones, just under 80% seen once. Time point of the sample: baseline pretreatment blood. Treatment indicated: 15 Gy SBRT to primary tumor, nephrectomy 4 weeks later. Serial blood draws occurred at baseline and 2 and 4 weeks post-SBRT. Clear cell pathology was present in this patient's renal cell carcinoma. Regarding this clone: Antigen unknown.

The sample in question was blood, obtained from a patient whose treatment included radiotherapy and nephrectomy. The TCR was taken from a man in his sixties with renal cell carcinoma.

CDR3 sequence (DNA): TGTGCCAGCAGCTTAGAGACAGGGGCTATGGGCAATGAGCAGTTCTTC. It is translated as CASSLETGAMGNEQFF. The chain links TRBV7-9 to TRBJ2-1; TRBD1 matches 8 bases. Germline loops: CDR1 SEHNR, CDR2 FQNEAQ (reference sequence). The CDR3 has 16 amino acids. J lost 6 bases, V lost 1 base, and 8 bases had no gene match.